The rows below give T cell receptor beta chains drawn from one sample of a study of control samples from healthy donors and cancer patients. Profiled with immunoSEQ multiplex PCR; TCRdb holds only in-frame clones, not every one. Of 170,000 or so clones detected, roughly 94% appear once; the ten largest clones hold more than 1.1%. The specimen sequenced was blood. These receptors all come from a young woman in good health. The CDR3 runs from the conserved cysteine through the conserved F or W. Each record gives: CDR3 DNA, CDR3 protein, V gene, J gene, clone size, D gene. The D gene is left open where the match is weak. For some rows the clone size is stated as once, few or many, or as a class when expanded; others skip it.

CDR3 DNA: TGTGCCAGCAGCCGATCGGGACAGGGGGCGATCAATGAGCAGTTCTTC
CDR3 protein: CASSRSGQGAINEQFF
V gene: TRBV9
J gene: TRBJ2-1
clone size: NA
D gene: TRBD1

CDR3 DNA: TGTGCCACCGAGGGAGCCCCGGGAGGCTACACCTTC
CDR3 protein: CATEGAPGGYTF
V gene: TRBV2
J gene: TRBJ1-2
clone size: NA
D gene: NA

CDR3 DNA: TGTGCCAGTAGTATAGATTCTTTCGGGGTCGGCACTGAAGCTTTCTTT
CDR3 protein: CASSIDSFGVGTEAFF
V gene: TRBV19
J gene: TRBJ1-1
clone size: NA
D gene: NA

CDR3 DNA: TGTGCCAGCAGCGGGGAAAGGGGGGAGTACCAAGAGACCCAGTACTTC
CDR3 protein: CASSGERGEYQETQYF
V gene: TRBV9
J gene: TRBJ2-5
clone size: NA
D gene: NA

CDR3 DNA: TGTGCCAGCAGCCGTAGACAGGGGGCCGGGGCAGATACGCAGTATTTT
CDR3 protein: CASSRRQGAGADTQYF
V gene: TRBV7-2
J gene: TRBJ2-3
clone size: NA
D gene: TRBD1

CDR3 DNA: TGTGCCAGCAGTTCCACGGAACCTAACTATGGCTACACCTTC
CDR3 protein: CASSSTEPNYGYTF
V gene: TRBV6-5
J gene: TRBJ1-2
clone size: NA
D gene: NA

CDR3 DNA: TGTGCCAGCAGTTTACAGGGGCCAACGCAGTATTTT
CDR3 protein: CASSLQGPTQYF
V gene: TRBV28
J gene: TRBJ2-3
clone size: NA
D gene: NA

CDR3 DNA: TGTGCCAGCAGTTTTGTGGGCACTGAAGCTTTCTTT
CDR3 protein: CASSFVGTEAFF
V gene: TRBV12-3/TRBV12-4
J gene: TRBJ1-1
clone size: NA
D gene: NA

CDR3 DNA: TGTGCCAGCAGACAACAGGGCGGTGAAAAACTGTTTTTT
CDR3 protein: CASRQQGGEKLFF
V gene: TRBV28
J gene: TRBJ1-4
clone size: NA
D gene: NA

CDR3 DNA: TGTGCCAGCTCACCCAGGATGGAGGAGACCCAGTACTTC
CDR3 protein: CASSPRMEETQYF
V gene: TRBV18
J gene: TRBJ2-5
clone size: NA
D gene: NA

CDR3 DNA: TGTGCCACCAGTGATCTGGGACTAGCGGGAGGCGTAGGGGATACGCAGTATTTT
CDR3 protein: CATSDLGLAGGVGDTQYF
V gene: TRBV24-1
J gene: TRBJ2-3
clone size: NA
D gene: TRBD2

CDR3 DNA: TGTGCCAGCAGCTCTCCGGGACAGGGGGGAAGGAATGAGCAGTTCTTC
CDR3 protein: CASSSPGQGGRNEQFF
V gene: TRBV13
J gene: TRBJ2-1
clone size: NA
D gene: TRBD1

CDR3 DNA: TGTGCCAGCTCGAGTGACAGCAATCAGCCCCAGCATTTT
CDR3 protein: CASSSDSNQPQHF
V gene: TRBV18
J gene: TRBJ1-5
clone size: NA
D gene: NA

CDR3 DNA: TGTGCCAGCTCACCCGACGAAGGCTATGGCTACACCTTC
CDR3 protein: CASSPDEGYGYTF
V gene: TRBV18
J gene: TRBJ1-2
clone size: once
D gene: NA

CDR3 DNA: TGTGCCAGTAGTATACAACAGGGCTTCTACGAGCAGTACTTC
CDR3 protein: CASSIQQGFYEQYF
V gene: TRBV19
J gene: TRBJ2-7
clone size: NA
D gene: NA

CDR3 DNA: TGTGCCAGCAATAGGAGGCCTAATTCACCCCTCCACTTT
CDR3 protein: CASNRRPNSPLHF
V gene: TRBV6-5
J gene: TRBJ1-6
clone size: once
D gene: NA

CDR3 DNA: TGTGCCAGCAGGCTGGGACAGGGCACACCCCTCCACTTT
CDR3 protein: CASRLGQGTPLHF
V gene: TRBV12-3/TRBV12-4
J gene: TRBJ1-6
clone size: NA
D gene: TRBD1

CDR3 DNA: TGCGCCAGCAGCTTGGGGACTAGTGGTGAGCAGTTCTTC
CDR3 protein: CASSLGTSGEQFF
V gene: TRBV5-1
J gene: TRBJ2-1
clone size: NA
D gene: TRBD2